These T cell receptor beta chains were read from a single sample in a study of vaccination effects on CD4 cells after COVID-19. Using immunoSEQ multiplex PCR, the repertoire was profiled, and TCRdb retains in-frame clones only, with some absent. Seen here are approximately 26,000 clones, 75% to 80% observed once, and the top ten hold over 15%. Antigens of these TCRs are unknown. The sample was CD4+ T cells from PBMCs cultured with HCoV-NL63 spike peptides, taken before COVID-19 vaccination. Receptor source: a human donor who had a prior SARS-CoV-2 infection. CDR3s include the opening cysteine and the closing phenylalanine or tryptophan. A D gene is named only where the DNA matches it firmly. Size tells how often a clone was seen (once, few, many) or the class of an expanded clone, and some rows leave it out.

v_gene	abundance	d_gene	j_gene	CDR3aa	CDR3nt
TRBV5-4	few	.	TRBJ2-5	CASSRDTVETQYF	TGTGCCAGCAGCCGGGACACTGTGGAGACCCAGTACTTC
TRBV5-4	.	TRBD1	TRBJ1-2	CASSWDRGYGYTF	TGTGCCAGCAGCTGGGACAGGGGCTATGGCTACACCTTC
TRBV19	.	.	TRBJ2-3	CASSIVAATDTQYF	TGTGCCAGTAGTATAGTGGCAGCCACAGATACGCAGTATTTT
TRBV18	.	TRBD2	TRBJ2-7	CASSPPGGLVSSEQYF	TGTGCCAGCTCACCACCGGGGGGACTAGTGTCTTCCGAGCAGTACTTC
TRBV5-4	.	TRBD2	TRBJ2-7	CASSSLAGTYEQYF	TGTGCCAGCAGCTCACTAGCGGGGACCTACGAGCAGTACTTC
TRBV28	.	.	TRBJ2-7	CASSLINPTGSIDEQYF	TGTGCCAGCAGTTTAATTAACCCCACCGGTTCAATTGACGAGCAGTACTTC
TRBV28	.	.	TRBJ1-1	CASSLYIWGRDTEAFF	TGTGCCAGCAGTTTATATATCTGGGGGCGAGACACTGAAGCTTTCTTT
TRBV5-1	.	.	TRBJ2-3	CASRMGFPDTQYF	TGCGCCAGCAGGATGGGGTTCCCAGATACGCAGTATTTT
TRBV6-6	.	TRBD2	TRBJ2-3	CASSGRMGGWTDTQYF	TGTGCCAGCAGTGGGCGGATGGGGGGGTGGACAGATACGCAGTATTTT
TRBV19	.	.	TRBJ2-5	CASSIVFGPVQETQYF	TGTGCCAGTAGTATAGTTTTCGGTCCAGTACAAGAGACCCAGTACTTC
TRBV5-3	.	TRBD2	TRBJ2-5	CARSYPGLITQETQYF	TGTGCCAGAAGCTACCCGGGACTAATCACTCAAGAGACCCAGTACTTC
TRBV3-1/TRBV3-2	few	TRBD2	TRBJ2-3	CASSHIAGDGDTQYF	TGTGCCAGCAGCCACATAGCGGGGGATGGAGATACGCAGTATTTT
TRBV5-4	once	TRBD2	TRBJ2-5	CASSLASAGGLGETQYF	TGTGCCAGCAGCTTGGCCTCGGCGGGGGGGCTGGGTGAGACCCAGTACTTC
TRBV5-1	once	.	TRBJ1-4	CASSPAVWVQNEKLFF	TGCGCCAGCAGCCCCGCGGTTTGGGTGCAAAATGAAAAACTGTTTTTT
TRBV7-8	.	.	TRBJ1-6	CASSPQGGNSPLHF	TGTGCCAGCAGCCCACAGGGAGGGAATTCACCCCTCCACTTT
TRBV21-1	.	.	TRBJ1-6	CASTIPLGASSPLHF	TGTGCCAGCACCATACCTCTAGGGGCCAGTTCACCCCTCCACTTT
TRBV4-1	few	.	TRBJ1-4	CASSQDWGEKLFF	TGCGCCAGCAGCCAAGATTGGGGGGAAAAACTGTTTTTT
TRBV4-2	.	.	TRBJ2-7	CASSHLRRDHIASEQYF	TGTGCCAGCAGCCACCTCCGACGGGACCACATCGCCTCCGAGCAGTACTTC
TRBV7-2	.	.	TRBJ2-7	CASSLASLGYEQYF	TGTGCCAGCAGCTTAGCCAGTCTGGGATACGAGCAGTACTTC
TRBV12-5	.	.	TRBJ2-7	CASGLGLRHLGEQYF	TGTGCTAGTGGTTTGGGCCTAAGACACTTAGGAGAGCAGTACTTC
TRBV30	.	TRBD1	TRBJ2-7	CAGSQKGAPYEQYF	TGTGCGGGGAGCCAGAAGGGGGCACCCTACGAGCAGTACTTC
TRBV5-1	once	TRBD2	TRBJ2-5	CASSLAGGGILETQYF	TGCGCCAGCAGCTTGGCCGGGGGGGGAATCTTGGAGACCCAGTACTTC
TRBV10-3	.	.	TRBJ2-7	CAIRQPPGGVGTEQYF	TGTGCCATCAGGCAGCCCCCCGGGGGTGTGGGGACCGAGCAGTACTTC
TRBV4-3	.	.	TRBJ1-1	CASSQDGRANTEAFF	TGCGCCAGCAGCCAAGACGGCAGGGCTAACACTGAAGCTTTCTTT
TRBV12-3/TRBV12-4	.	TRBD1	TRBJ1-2	CASSFGQGSYTF	TGTGCCAGCAGTTTTGGACAGGGTAGCTACACCTTC
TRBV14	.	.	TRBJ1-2	CASSQFIQNYGYTF	TGTGCCAGCAGCCAATTTATACAGAACTATGGCTACACCTTC
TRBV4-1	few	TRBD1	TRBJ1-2	CASRRQGKDYGYTF	TGCGCCAGCCGCCGACAGGGAAAGGACTATGGCTACACCTTC
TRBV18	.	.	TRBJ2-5	CASSHRDSDQETQYF	TGTGCCAGCTCACACCGGGACTCCGACCAAGAGACCCAGTACTTC
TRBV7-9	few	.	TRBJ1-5	CASSLGGAGVGNQPQHF	TGTGCCAGCAGCTTGGGGGGGGCAGGTGTGGGCAATCAGCCCCAGCATTTT
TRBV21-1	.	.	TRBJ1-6	CASSKGAGLNSPLHF	TGTGCCAGCAGCAAGGGGGCAGGGCTTAATTCACCCCTCCACTTT
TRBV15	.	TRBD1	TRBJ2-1	CTTSRDPTGRNNEQFF	TGTACCACCAGCAGAGATCCGACAGGGCGGAACAATGAGCAGTTCTTC
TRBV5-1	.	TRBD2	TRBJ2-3	CASSPLITGGGTDTQYF	TGCGCCAGCAGCCCCTTGATCACGGGAGGCGGCACAGATACGCAGTATTTT
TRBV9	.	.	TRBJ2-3	CASSPPLISGPRADTQYF	TGTGCCAGCAGCCCCCCCCTGATAAGCGGACCCCGCGCAGATACGCAGTATTTT
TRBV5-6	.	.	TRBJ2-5	CASSLFLSARGLKTQYF	TGTGCCAGCAGCTTGTTCCTTAGCGCCCGGGGGCTAAAGACCCAGTACTTC
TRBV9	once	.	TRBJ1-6	CASSAALGSLHF	TGTGCCAGCAGCGCAGCGCTTGGGTCCCTCCACTTT
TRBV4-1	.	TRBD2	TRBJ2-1	CASSQGGLAGGREQFF	TGCGCCAGCAGCCAAGGTGGGCTAGCGGGGGGGCGTGAGCAGTTCTTC
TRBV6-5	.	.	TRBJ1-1	CASTRQALNTEAFF	TGTGCCAGCACCAGACAGGCCCTGAACACTGAAGCTTTCTTT
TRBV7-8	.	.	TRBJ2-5	CASSVNRGQETQYF	TGTGCCAGCAGCGTCAACCGGGGACAAGAGACCCAGTACTTC
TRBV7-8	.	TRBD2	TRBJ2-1	CASSLILAGGNNEQFF	TGTGCCAGCAGCTTAATTCTAGCGGGAGGTAACAATGAGCAGTTCTTC
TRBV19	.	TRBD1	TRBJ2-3	CASSSQGARGSDTQYF	TGTGCCAGTAGTTCGCAGGGGGCAAGGGGTTCAGATACGCAGTATTTT
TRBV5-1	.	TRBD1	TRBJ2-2	CASSLQGAKNSGELFF	TGCGCCAGCAGCTTGCAGGGGGCTAAGAACTCCGGGGAGCTGTTTTTT
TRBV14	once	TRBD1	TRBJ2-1	CASSLAGQGKQFF	TGTGCCAGCAGCCTCGCCGGACAGGGCAAGCAGTTCTTC
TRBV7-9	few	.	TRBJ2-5	CASSLDREETQYF	TGTGCCAGCAGCTTAGACAGGGAAGAGACCCAGTACTTC
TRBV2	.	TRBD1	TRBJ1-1	CASRRDRGPGNTEAFF	TGTGCCAGCAGGAGGGACAGGGGGCCGGGTAACACTGAAGCTTTCTTT
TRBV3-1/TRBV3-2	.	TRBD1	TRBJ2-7	CASSRWDRAYEQYF	TGTGCCAGCAGCCGCTGGGACAGGGCTTACGAGCAGTACTTC
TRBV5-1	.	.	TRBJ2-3	CASSLVPGDTDTQYF	TGCGCCAGCAGCTTGGTACCGGGGGACACAGATACGCAGTATTTT
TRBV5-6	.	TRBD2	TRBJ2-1	CASSLLEGLPTEQFF	TGTGCCAGCAGCTTGTTGGAGGGACTACCTACTGAGCAGTTCTTC
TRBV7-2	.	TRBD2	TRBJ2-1	CASSPSGRREQFF	TGTGCCAGCAGCCCCAGCGGGAGAAGGGAGCAGTTCTTC
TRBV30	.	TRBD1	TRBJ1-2	CGVTGRGVYGYTF	TGTGGAGTGACGGGCAGGGGGGTATATGGCTACACCTTC
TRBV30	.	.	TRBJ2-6	CALDRVSGANVLTF	TGTGCCTTGGACAGAGTCTCTGGGGCCAACGTCCTGACTTTC
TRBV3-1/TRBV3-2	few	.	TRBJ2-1	CASSQSAALVFSGRLWEQFF	TGTGCCAGCAGCCAGTCCGCGGCCTTAGTTTTTAGCGGTCGGTTGTGGGAGCAGTTCTTC
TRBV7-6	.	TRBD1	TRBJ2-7	CASSLWTGPTYEQYF	TGTGCCAGCAGCTTGTGGACAGGGCCTACCTACGAGCAGTACTTC
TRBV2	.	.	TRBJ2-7	CASSARYEQYF	TGTGCCAGCAGTGCCAGATACGAGCAGTACTTC
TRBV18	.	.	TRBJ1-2	CASSPSEKYGYTF	TGTGCCAGCTCACCGTCAGAGAAATATGGCTACACCTTC
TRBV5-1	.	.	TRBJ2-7	CASSSYAIESQQYF	TGCGCCAGCAGCTCATATGCTATCGAGTCGCAGCAGTACTTC
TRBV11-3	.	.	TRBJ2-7	CASSEPGHFYHEQYF	TGTGCCAGCAGCGAACCGGGACACTTTTATCACGAGCAGTACTTC
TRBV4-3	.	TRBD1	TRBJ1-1	CASSQDTGAGTEAFF	TGCGCCAGCAGCCAAGACACAGGGGCGGGCACTGAAGCTTTCTTT
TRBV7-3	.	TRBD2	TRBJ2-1	CASSFSGGEFNEQFF	TGTGCCAGCAGCTTTAGCGGGGGGGAGTTCAATGAGCAGTTCTTC